What follows describes a single T cell receptor (beta chain). Its target is unknown. Per TCR library, around 3,600 ng of total RNA was used. TCRdb reprocessed the 5' RACE reads and reports one entry per CDR3 protein, with no DNA. The sample features about 380,000 distinct CDR3 sequences, with just over 2.5% in its top ten. This sample was taken from a study of monozygotic twins with inflammatory bowel disease. Findings and limits, study-wide: Healthy co-twins had higher TCRbeta inverse Simpson diversity than their IBD twins. In the analysis, different T cell subtypes could not be told apart.

The CDR3 length is 19 residues. This clonotype was sampled from a human donor with ulcerative colitis or Crohn's disease, or a healthy co-twin of an affected twin (not recorded which). The material sequenced was blood. V is TRBV21-1 and J is TRBJ2-2; TCRdb returns TRBD1, unconfirmable since there is no DNA. TRBV21-1 is noted as a pseudogene. The chain's CDR3 is CGAKVGQGTHLLNTGELFF.